The 27 T cell receptor beta chains listed next were all sequenced from one sample in a study of cytomegalovirus exposure and HLA in healthy donors. The PCR contained 60 Vbeta and 13 Jbeta primers. This table comes from immunoSEQ multiplex PCR, and its TCRdb copy is limited to in-frame clones, with some not included. This sample carries over 65,000 clones, about two thirds of them seen once, and the ten largest clones take around 7%. The sample consisted of PBMCs. These TCRs come from a woman aged 50 to 65 in good health and CMV-seropositive.

This sequence joins TRBV27 and TRBJ1-2, with a possible D match to TRBD1 (5 bases). Germline V gene sequence: CDR1 MNHEY, CDR2 SMNVEV (reference sequence). The CDR3 loop spans 13 amino acids. The V end was cut by 6 bases, the J end by 7 bases, with 15 bases between. CDR3 bases: TGTGCCAGCAGGCCAGGGACTGTTCGTGGCTACACCTTC. Residues: CASRPGTVRGYTF.

The chain carries TRBV7-9 and TRBJ1-2, with 9 bases that match TRBD1. V dropped 5 bases and J dropped 4; count of bases not matched to a gene: 11. Looked up from germline, CDR1 is SEHNR and CDR2 is FQNEAQ (reference sequence). The CDR3 has 16 amino acids. The CDR3 DNA follows: TGTGCCAGCAGCACTGCGGAGGACAGGGGTAGCTATGGCTACACCTTC. Its protein is CASSTAEDRGSYGYTF.

This chain connects TRBV5-5 to TRBJ2-2; TRBD1 agrees at 7 bases. Trimming removed 4 bases from V and 4 bases from J; junction bases left unmatched: 13. From germline, CDR1 is SGHKS and CDR2 YYEKEE (reference sequence). The CDR3 spans 17 residues. The CDR3 nucleotides read TGTGCCAGCAGCCTCCACGAAGAAGACAGGGCCACCGGGGAGCTGTTTTTT. It codes for CASSLHEEDRATGELFF.

This clone has more than one count but fewer than ten. The chain has TRBV5-6 and TRBJ2-7; D possibly corresponds to TRBD1 (5 bases). Germline lookup yields CDR1 SGHDT and CDR2 YYEEEE. The CDR3 covers 14 residues. The germline V and J ends were trimmed by 0 bases and 0 bases, with 7 bases remaining between them. CDR3 DNA: TGTGCCAGCAGCTTGGGGGGCAGCTCCTACGAGCAGTACGTC. This sequence encodes CASSLGGSSYEQYV.

This clone has only a few counts. The rearrangement links TRBV5-6 to TRBJ1-2, with D possibly being TRBD1 (5 bases). The germline V and J ends were trimmed by 0 bases and 8 bases, with 11 bases remaining between them. This CDR3 region has 13 residues. The germline V gene has CDR1 SGHDT and CDR2 YYEEEE. In DNA, the CDR3 is TGTGCCAGCAGCTTGGCCGCAGGGTACGGCTACACCTTC. It specifies CASSLAAGYGYTF.

This chain connects TRBV5-1 to TRBJ2-3; 10 bases match TRBD2. The germline gives CDR1 SGHRS, CDR2 YFSETQ. The CDR3 extends over 16 amino acids. J gave up 3 bases and V 2 bases, and 6 bases lay outside the gene matches. The DNA of the CDR3 is TGCGCCAGCAGCTTCACTAGCGGGGATGGAACAGATACGCAGTATTTT. This sequence encodes CASSFTSGDGTDTQYF.

This clone was detected only a few times. CDR3 bases: TGTGCCAGCAGCTCGGACAGGGGGCGACCAAAAAACACTGAAGCTTTCTTT. This codes for CASSSDRGRPKNTEAFF. V and J are TRBV7-2 and TRBJ1-1, with 11 bases matching TRBD1. The CDR3 spans 17 residues. CDR1 is SGHTA, CDR2 FQGNSA, per germline. V dropped 4 bases and J dropped 2; count of bases not matched to a gene: 9. The variable domain in full, with the rest retrieved from reference TRBV7-2 and TRBJ1-1, is GAGVSQSPSNKVTEKGKDVELRCDPISGHTALYWYRQSLGQGLEFLIYFQGNSAPDKSGLPSDRFSAERTGGSVSTLTIQRTQQEDSAVYLCASSSDRGRPKNTEAFFGQGTRLTVV.

Remarks on this clone: One end of the junction does not line up with germline, which may come from a read error. Other DNA sequences in the sample encode the same CDR3. This chain uses TRBV13 with TRBJ2-1; a possible D gene is TRBD2 (6 bases). The CDR3 has 15 residues. Looked up from germline, CDR1 is PRHDT and CDR2 is FYEKMQ (reference sequence). CDR3 protein: CATPSGRGSYNEQFF. The DNA of the CDR3 is TGCGCCACCCCCTCGGGGCGGGGCTCCTACAATGAGCAGTTCTTC.

This chain connects TRBV5-1 to TRBJ1-1; TRBD1 might be the D (6 bases). Trimming pared 2 bases from V and 1 base from J, leaving 6 bases between. Germline V gene lookup returns CDR1 SGHRS and CDR2 YFSETQ. CDR3 size: 13 residues. CDR3 residues: CASSLQGNTEAFF. The CDR3, as DNA: TGCGCCAGCAGCTTACAGGGGAACACTGAAGCTTTCTTT.

V is TRBV28 and J is TRBJ1-2; 10 bases are a match to TRBD1. The CDR3 covers 14 residues. CDR1 is MDHEN, CDR2 SYDVKM, per germline. Losses at the gene ends were 5 bases for V and 4 bases for J; bases not matched to a gene: 4. The CDR3 sequence is CASSRDRGLYGYTF. The CDR3 bases are TGTGCCAGCAGTCGAGACAGGGGGCTCTATGGCTACACCTTC.

This sequence joins TRBV11-2 and TRBJ1-1; 9 bases are a match to TRBD1. CDR1 is SGHAT and CDR2 is FQNNGV in the germline V gene. Losses at the gene ends were 0 bases for V and 3 bases for J; bases not matched to a gene: 8. The CDR3 contains 17 residues. DNA of the CDR3: TGTGCCAGCAGCTTAGAAAGACAGGGGGGTGTGGACACTGAAGCTTTCTTT. The encoded protein is CASSLERQGGVDTEAFF.

This rearrangement joins TRBV27 to TRBJ1-1; unclear D gene. CDR3 size: 13 residues. Germline CDR1 and CDR2: MNHEY and SMNVEV (reference sequence). The germline V and J ends were trimmed by 4 bases and 1 base, with 7 bases remaining between them. CDR3 sequence: CASSYSENTEAFF. CDR3 DNA sequence: TGTGCCAGCAGTTATTCAGAGAACACTGAAGCTTTCTTT.

The V call is TRBV5-6, the J call TRBJ1-2, with TRBD1 matching over 10 bases. CDR3 length equals 16 residues. Germline loops: CDR1 SGHDT, CDR2 YYEEEE. The V segment lost 2 bases and the J segment 8 bases; nucleotides outside the gene matches: 12. In DNA form, the CDR3 reads TGTGCCAGCAGCTTACCGGGGGACAGGGGAAGGTGGGGCTACACCTTC. This codes for CASSLPGDRGRWGYTF.

The genes are TRBV5-4 and TRBJ2-2; D may be TRBD1 (5 bases). The CDR3 length is 15 residues. CDR1 and CDR2 from the germline V gene are SGHNT and YYREEE (reference sequence). The V gene lost 0 bases and the J gene lost 5 bases, with 11 bases spanning the gap. CDR3 bases: TGTGCCAGCAGCTTGGGACAGTTTAAGACCGGGGAGCTGTTTTTT. This encodes CASSLGQFKTGELFF.

This clone was seen a handful of times. J is TRBJ1-4 and V is TRBV9; the D is unclear. V lost 4 bases, J lost 6 bases, and 13 bases lay in between. This CDR3 region has 14 residues. The germline V gene encodes CDR1 SGDLS and CDR2 YYNGEE. The CDR3 DNA is TGTGCCAGCAGCCCGAGGGCCCTTGATGAAAAACTGTTTTTT. Its translation: CASSPRALDEKLFF.

V is TRBV7-8 and J is TRBJ1-1, with D unresolved. This CDR3 has 11 amino acids. Between the trimmed V and J ends, which lost 7 bases and 3 bases, there was a span of 6 bases. Germline CDR1 SGHVS, CDR2 FQNEAQ. The CDR3 loop is CASTPDTEAFF. The CDR3 DNA sequence: TGTGCCAGCACCCCCGACACTGAAGCTTTCTTT.

The chain employs TRBV9 and TRBJ2-6; D remains ambiguous. The germline CDR1 and CDR2 sequences are SGDLS and YYNGEE. The CDR3 is 15 amino acids. The V and J ends lost 1 base and 0 bases respectively, with 5 bases between them. This CDR3 is CASSVSSSGANVLTF. The DNA for the CDR3 is TGTGCCAGCAGCGTATCTTCCTCTGGGGCCAACGTCCTGACTTTC.

The V call is TRBV20-1, the J call TRBJ2-3; D not resolved. V shed 6 bases and J shed 1 base, with 5 bases lying between them. The CDR3 has 11 amino acids. From germline, CDR1 is DFQATT and CDR2 SNEGSKA (reference sequence). DNA of the CDR3: TGCAGTGCCCAGGGCACAGATACGCAGTATTTT. Amino acids: CSAQGTDTQYF.

This clone was observed a few times. The chain recombines TRBV5-1 with TRBJ1-5; possible D gene TRBD1, 6 bases. Trimming shortened V by 5 bases and J by 5 bases, and 17 bases separated the two germline ends. Germline lookup yields CDR1 SGHRS and CDR2 YFSETQ. The CDR3 sequence is 15 residues long. CDR3 in amino acids: CASSAGGQSDQPQHF. CDR3 DNA: TGCGCCAGCAGTGCTGGAGGACAGTCGGATCAGCCCCAGCATTTT.

The V call is TRBV7-9, the J call TRBJ2-1; 8 positions agree with TRBD1. The CDR3 is 15 residues long. Unmatched junction bases numbered 4, after V lost 3 bases and J lost 3 bases. Germline values: CDR1 SEHNR, CDR2 FQNEAQ (reference sequence). This chain's CDR3 is CASSLTGEYYNEQFF. CDR3 sequence (DNA): TGTGCCAGCAGCTTGACAGGGGAATACTACAATGAGCAGTTCTTC.

The CDR3 nucleotides are TGTGCCGTCGGGTCGAACACTGAAGCTTTCTTT. Translated: CAVGSNTEAFF. The chain is built from TRBV6-5 and TRBJ1-1; the D is unclear. This CDR3 comprises 11 residues. The ends were cut back, 11 bases at V and 1 base at J, with 8 bases in the middle. The V gene's germline CDR1 is MNHEY and CDR2 SVGAGI.

The chain has TRBV29-1 and TRBJ2-1; maybe TRBD2 (6 bases). Trimming shortened V by 8 bases and J by 6 bases, and 20 bases separated the two germline ends. The CDR3 is 14 amino acids. Germline-derived CDR1 and CDR2 are SQVTM and ANQGSEA. The CDR3 is CSSNHGGSSNEQFF. In nucleotides, the CDR3 is TGCAGCTCGAACCACGGGGGATCGAGCAATGAGCAGTTCTTC.

This clone was seen only a few times. Its ends do not fully match the called genes, so a read error is possible. The chain employs TRBV7-9 and TRBJ2-3; TRBD2 matches at 13 bases. The germline gives CDR1 SEHNR, CDR2 FQNEAQ (reference sequence). This CDR3 has 17 residues. CDR3 sequence: CSSRPGPGLAGMDTQYF. CDR3 coding DNA: TGTTCCAGCAGACCAGGCCCGGGACTAGCGGGGATGGATACGCAGTATTTT.

The chain has TRBV7-3 and TRBJ2-3, with D perhaps matching TRBD2 (6 bases). Germline-derived CDR1 and CDR2 are SGHTA and FQGTGA. Trimming took 4 bases from V and 2 from J, leaving 10 bases between them. CDR3 length: 14 residues. CDR3 in amino acids: CASSSGLNTDTQYF. CDR3 bases: TGTGCCAGCAGCTCGGGACTGAACACAGATACGCAGTATTTT. Complete variable domain (other parts from reference TRBV7-3 and TRBJ2-3): GAGVSQTPSNKVTEKGKYVELRCDPISGHTALYWYRQSLGQGPEFLIYFQGTGAADDSGLPNDRFFAVRPEGSVSTLKIQRTERGDSAVYLCASSSGLNTDTQYFGPGTRLTVL.

This chain links TRBV10-2 with TRBJ2-5; 10 nucleotides line up with TRBD2. The CDR3 covers 14 residues. V trimming: 10 bases; J trimming: 7 bases; junction bases outside the gene matches: 12. Germline CDR1 is WSHSY and CDR2 is SAAADI. CDR3 residues: CATEDRSGGGTQYF. The CDR3 DNA sequence: TGCGCCACCGAAGATCGCAGCGGGGGGGGGACCCAGTACTTC.

The chain recombines TRBV11-1 with TRBJ2-3; tentative D call: TRBD2 (5 bases). The germline V and J ends were trimmed by 4 bases and 4 bases, with 12 bases remaining between them. Germline CDR1 is SGHAT and CDR2 is FQDESV (reference sequence). This CDR3 has 14 amino acids. The CDR3 coding sequence is TGTGCCAGCAGCTACGGGGATAGTTCAGATACGCAGTATTTT. Translating gives CASSYGDSSDTQYF.

The chain links TRBV6-4 to TRBJ2-7; perhaps TRBD2 as D (5 bases). CDR3 length: 13 amino acids. The germline V gene has CDR1 MRHNA and CDR2 SNTAGT. Trimming removed 6 bases from V and 4 bases from J, with 13 bases in between. The CDR3 spells CASRRARIYEQYV. The CDR3 region has the DNA TGTGCCAGCAGGAGGGCTCGGATTTACGAGCAGTACGTC.